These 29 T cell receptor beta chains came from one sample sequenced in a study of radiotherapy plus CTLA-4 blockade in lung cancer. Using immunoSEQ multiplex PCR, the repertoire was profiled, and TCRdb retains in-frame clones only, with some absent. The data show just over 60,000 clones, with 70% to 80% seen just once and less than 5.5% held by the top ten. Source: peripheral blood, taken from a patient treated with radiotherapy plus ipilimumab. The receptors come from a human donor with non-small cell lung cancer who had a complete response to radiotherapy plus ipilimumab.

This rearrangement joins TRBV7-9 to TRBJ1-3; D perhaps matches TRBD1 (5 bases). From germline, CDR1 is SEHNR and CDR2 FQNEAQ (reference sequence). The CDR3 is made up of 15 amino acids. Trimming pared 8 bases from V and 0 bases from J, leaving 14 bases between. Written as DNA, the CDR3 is TGTGCCAGCCGCTCGACAGCAATCTCTGGAAACACCATATATTTT. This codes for CASRSTAISGNTIYF.

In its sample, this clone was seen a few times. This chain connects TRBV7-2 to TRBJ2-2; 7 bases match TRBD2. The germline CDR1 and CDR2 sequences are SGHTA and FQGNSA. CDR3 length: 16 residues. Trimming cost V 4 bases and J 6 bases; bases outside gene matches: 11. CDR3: CASSSRGGGTAGELFF. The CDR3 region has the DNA TGTGCCAGCAGCTCCCGAGGCGGGGGAACCGCCGGGGAGCTGTTTTTT.

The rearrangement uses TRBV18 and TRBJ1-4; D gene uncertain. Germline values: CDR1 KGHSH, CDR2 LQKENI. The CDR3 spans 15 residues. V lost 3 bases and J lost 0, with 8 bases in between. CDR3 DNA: TGTGCCAGCTCACCGCTTGTAGCAACTAATGAAAAACTGTTTTTT. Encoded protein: CASSPLVATNEKLFF.

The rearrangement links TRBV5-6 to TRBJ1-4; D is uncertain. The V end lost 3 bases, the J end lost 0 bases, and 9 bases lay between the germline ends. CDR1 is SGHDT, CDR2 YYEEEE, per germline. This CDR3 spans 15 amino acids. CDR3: CASSYQDTTNEKLFF. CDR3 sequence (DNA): TGTGCCAGCAGCTACCAGGATACAACTAATGAAAAACTGTTTTTT.

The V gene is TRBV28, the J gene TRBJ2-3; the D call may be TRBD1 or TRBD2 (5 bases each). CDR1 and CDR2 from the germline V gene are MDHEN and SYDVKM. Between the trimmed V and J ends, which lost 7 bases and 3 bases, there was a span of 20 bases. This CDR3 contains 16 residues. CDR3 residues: CASNPRAGRVTDTQYF. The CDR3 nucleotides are TGTGCCAGCAACCCGCGGGCAGGGCGGGTTACAGATACGCAGTATTTT.

CDR3 amino acids: CAWSEGQGLYKTHNSPLHF. The CDR3 nucleotides are TGTGCCTGGAGTGAGGGACAGGGCCTCTACAAAACACATAATTCACCCCTCCACTTT. The rearrangement uses TRBV30 and TRBJ1-6; the match to TRBD1 covers 9 bases. This CDR3 is built from 19 residues. The trim removed 1 base at V and 5 bases at J, leaving 15 bases unmatched. Germline loops: CDR1 GTSNPN, CDR2 SVGIG (reference sequence).

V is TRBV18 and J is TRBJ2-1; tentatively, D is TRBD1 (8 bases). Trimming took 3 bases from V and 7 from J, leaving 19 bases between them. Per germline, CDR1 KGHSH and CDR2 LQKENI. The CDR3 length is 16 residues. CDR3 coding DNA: TGTGCCAGCTCACCCTACAAACCACAGGGGGGGAATGAGCAGTTCTTC. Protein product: CASSPYKPQGGNEQFF.

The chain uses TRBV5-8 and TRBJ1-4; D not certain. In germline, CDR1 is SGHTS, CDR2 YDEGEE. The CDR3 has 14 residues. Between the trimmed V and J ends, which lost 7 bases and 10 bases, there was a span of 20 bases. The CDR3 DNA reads TGTGCCAGCTCGAGCGGGTCCGGTACTGGAAAACTGTTTTTT. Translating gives CASSSGSGTGKLFF.

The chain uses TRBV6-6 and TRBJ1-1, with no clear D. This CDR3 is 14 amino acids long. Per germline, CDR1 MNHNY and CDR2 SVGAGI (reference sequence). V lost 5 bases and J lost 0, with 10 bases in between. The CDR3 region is CASSPTHLNTEAFF. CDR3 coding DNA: TGTGCCAGCAGTCCCACACACTTGAACACTGAAGCTTTCTTT.

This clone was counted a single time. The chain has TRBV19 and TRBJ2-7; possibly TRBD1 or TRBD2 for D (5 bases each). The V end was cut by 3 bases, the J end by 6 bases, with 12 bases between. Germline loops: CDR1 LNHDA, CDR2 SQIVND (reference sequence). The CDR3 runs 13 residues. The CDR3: CASSIRGVSEQYF. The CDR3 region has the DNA TGTGCCAGTAGTATTAGGGGAGTAAGCGAGCAGTACTTC. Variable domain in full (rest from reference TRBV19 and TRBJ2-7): DGGITQSPKYLFRKEGQNVTLSCEQNLNHDAMYWYRQDPGQGLRLIYYSQIVNDFQKGDIAEGYSVSREKKESFPLTVTSAQKNPTAFYLCASSIRGVSEQYFGPGTRLTVT.

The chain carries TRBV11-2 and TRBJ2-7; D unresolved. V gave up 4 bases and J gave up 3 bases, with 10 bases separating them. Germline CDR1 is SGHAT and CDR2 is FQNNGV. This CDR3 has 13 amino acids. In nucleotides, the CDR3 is TGTGCCAGCAGCTCAGTCTCCCTCTACGAGCAGTACTTC. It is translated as CASSSVSLYEQYF.

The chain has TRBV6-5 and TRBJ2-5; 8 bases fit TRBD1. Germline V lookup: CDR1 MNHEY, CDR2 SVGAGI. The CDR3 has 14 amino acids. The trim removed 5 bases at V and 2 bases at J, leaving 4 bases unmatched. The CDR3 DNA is TGTGCCAGCAGTGACTGGGACAGGCAAGAGACCCAGTACTTC. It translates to CASSDWDRQETQYF.

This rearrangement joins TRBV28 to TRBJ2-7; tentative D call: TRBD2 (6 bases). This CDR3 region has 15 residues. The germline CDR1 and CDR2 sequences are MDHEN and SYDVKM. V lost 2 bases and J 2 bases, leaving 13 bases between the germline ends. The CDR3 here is CASSLGGALTYEQYV. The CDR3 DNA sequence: TGTGCCAGCAGTTTAGGAGGGGCACTTACCTACGAGCAGTACGTC.

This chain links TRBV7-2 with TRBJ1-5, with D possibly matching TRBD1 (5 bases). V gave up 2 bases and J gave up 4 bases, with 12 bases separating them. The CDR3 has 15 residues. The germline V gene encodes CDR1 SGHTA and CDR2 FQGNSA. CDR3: CASSLLGGRNQPQHF. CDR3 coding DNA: TGTGCCAGCAGCTTACTGGGGGGTCGGAATCAGCCCCAGCATTTT.

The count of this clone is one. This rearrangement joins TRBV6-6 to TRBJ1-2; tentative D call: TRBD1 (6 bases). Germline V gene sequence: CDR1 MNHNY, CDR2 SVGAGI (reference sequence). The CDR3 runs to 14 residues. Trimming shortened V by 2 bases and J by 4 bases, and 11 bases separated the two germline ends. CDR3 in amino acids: CASSYLQGGYGYTF. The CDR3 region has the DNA TGTGCCAGCAGTTACCTACAGGGTGGCTATGGCTACACCTTC.

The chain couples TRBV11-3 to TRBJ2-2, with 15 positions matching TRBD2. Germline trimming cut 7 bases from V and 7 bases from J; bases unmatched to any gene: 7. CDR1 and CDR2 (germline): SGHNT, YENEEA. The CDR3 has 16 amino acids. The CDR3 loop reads CASTLGTSGRYGELFF. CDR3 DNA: TGTGCCAGCACCCTTGGGACTAGCGGGAGGTACGGGGAGCTGTTTTTT. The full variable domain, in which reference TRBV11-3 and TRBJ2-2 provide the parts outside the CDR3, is EAGVVQSPRYKIIEKKQPVAFWCNPISGHNTLYWYLQNLGQGPELLIRYENEEAVDDSQLPKDRFSAERLKGVDSTLKIQPAELGDSAVYLCASTLGTSGRYGELFFGEGSRLTVL.

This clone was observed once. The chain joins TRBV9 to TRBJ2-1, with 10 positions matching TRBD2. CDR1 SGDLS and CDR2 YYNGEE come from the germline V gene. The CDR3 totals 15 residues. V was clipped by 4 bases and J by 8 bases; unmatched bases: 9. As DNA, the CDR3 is TGTGCCAGCAGCATAAGCGGGGGGGCTTTAGATGAGCAGTTCTTC. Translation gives CASSISGGALDEQFF.

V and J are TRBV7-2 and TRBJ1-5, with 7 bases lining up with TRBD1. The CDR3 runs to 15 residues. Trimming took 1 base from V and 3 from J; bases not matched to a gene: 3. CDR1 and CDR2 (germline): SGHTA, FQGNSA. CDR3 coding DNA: TGTGCCAGCAGCTTAGACAGGGGTAACAATCAGCCCCAGCATTTT. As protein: CASSLDRGNNQPQHF.

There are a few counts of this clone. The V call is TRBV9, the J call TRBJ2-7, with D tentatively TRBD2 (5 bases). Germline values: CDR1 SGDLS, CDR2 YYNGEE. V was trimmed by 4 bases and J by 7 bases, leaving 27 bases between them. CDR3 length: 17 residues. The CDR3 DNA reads TGTGCCAGCAGCCCTGCGAGGGCCCGCGCGTCGGTTTTGGAGCAGTACTTC. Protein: CASSPARARASVLEQYF.

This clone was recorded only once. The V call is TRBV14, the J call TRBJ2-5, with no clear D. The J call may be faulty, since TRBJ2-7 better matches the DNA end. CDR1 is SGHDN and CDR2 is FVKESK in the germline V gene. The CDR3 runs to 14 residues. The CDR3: CASSQEQYRYEQYF. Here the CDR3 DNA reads TGTGCCAGCAGCCAAGAGCAGTACCGCTACGAGCAGTACTTC.

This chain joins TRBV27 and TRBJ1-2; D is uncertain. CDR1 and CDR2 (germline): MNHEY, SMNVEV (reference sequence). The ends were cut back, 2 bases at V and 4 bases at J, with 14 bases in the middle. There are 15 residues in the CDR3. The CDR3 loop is CASSLGVDRSYGYTF. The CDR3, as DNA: TGTGCCAGCAGTTTAGGGGTGGATCGTTCCTATGGCTACACCTTC.

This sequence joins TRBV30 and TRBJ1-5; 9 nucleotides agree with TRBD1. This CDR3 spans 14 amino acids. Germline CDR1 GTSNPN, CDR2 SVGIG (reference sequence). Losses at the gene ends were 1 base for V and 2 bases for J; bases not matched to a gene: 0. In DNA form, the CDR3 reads TGTGCCTGGAGTGGGACAGGGGGCAATCAGCCCCAGCATTTT. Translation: CAWSGTGGNQPQHF.

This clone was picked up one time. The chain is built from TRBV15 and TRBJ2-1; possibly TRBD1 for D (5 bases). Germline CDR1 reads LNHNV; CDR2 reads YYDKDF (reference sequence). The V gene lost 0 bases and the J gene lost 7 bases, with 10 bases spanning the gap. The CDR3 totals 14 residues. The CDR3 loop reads CATSRETELNEQFF. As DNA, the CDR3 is TGTGCCACCAGCAGAGAGACAGAACTTAATGAGCAGTTCTTC.

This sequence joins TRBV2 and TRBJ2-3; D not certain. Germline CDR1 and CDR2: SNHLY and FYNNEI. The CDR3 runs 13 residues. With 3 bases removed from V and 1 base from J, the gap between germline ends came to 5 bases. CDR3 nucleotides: TGTGCCAGCAGTGAGTGGCGCACAGATACGCAGTATTTT. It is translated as CASSEWRTDTQYF.

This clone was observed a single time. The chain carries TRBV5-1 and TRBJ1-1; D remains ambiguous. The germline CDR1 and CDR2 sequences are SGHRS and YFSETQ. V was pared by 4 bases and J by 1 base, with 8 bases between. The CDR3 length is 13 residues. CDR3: CASSDYSNTEAFF. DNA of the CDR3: TGCGCCAGCAGCGATTATTCGAACACTGAAGCTTTCTTT.

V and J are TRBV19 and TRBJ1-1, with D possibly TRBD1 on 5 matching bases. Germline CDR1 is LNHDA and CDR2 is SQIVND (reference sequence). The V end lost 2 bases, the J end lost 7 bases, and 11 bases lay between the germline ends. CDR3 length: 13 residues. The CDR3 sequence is CASSITRGGEAFF. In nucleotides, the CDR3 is TGTGCCAGTAGTATAACGAGGGGCGGTGAAGCTTTCTTT.

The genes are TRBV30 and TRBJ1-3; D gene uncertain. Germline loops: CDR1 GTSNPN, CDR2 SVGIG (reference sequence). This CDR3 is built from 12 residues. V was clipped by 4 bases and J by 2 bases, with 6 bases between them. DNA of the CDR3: TGTGCCTGGACTCCGGCTGGAAACACCATATATTTT. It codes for CAWTPAGNTIYF.

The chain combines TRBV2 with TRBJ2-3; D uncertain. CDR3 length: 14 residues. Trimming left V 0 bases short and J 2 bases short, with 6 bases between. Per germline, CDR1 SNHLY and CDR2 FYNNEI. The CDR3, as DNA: TGTGCCAGCAGTGAAGCGCAGATCACAGATACGCAGTATTTT. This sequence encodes CASSEAQITDTQYF.

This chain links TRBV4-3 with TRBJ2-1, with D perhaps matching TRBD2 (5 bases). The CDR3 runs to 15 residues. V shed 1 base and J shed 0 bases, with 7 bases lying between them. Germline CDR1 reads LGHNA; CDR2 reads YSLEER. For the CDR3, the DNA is TGCGCCAGCAGCCAAGTTGGGAGCTCCTACAATGAGCAGTTCTTC. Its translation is CASSQVGSSYNEQFF.